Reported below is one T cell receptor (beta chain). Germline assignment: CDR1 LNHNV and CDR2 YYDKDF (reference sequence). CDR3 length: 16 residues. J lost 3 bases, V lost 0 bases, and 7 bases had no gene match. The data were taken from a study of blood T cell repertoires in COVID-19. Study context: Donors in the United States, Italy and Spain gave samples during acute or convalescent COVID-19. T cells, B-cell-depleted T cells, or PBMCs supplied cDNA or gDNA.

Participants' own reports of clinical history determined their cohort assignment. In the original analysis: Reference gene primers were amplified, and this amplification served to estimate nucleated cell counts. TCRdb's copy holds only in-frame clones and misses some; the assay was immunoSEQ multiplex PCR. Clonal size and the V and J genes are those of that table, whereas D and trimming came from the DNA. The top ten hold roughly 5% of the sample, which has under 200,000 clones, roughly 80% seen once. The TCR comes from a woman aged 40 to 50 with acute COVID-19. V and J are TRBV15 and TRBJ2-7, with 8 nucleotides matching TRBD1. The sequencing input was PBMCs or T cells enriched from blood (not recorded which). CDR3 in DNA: TGTGCCACCAGCAGAGATTTCAGAGACAGGGGCTACGAGCAGTACTTC. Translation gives CATSRDFRDRGYEQYF.